A selection of T cell receptor beta chains follows, all from one sample in a study of control samples from healthy donors and cancer patients. Sequenced by immunoSEQ multiplex PCR; TCRdb stores in-frame clones only, minus some. The table records some 41,000 clones, around 87% of them present only once. Sequenced sample: PBMCs. These receptors were taken from a woman aged 55-70 years with lung cancer. Both conserved end residues are part of each CDR3. Fields, in order: CDR3 length, J gene, V gene, CDR3 protein.

13 TRBJ1-1 TRBV6-4 CASSPNRGTEAFF
15 TRBJ2-5 TRBV6-5 CASSYSDRVVETQYF
17 TRBJ1-1 TRBV27 CASSSPFHDRENTEAFF
13 TRBJ1-4 TRBV6-5 CASATVVKEKLFF
17 TRBJ1-4 TRBV3-1/TRBV3-2 CASSQDSGQGGNEKLFF
13 TRBJ1-2 TRBV24-1 CATSDRGDRGYTF
16 TRBJ2-1 TRBV3-1/TRBV3-2 CASSQGYGMTYNEQFF
15 TRBJ1-2 TRBV9 CASSLRDSPNYGYTF
15 TRBJ2-7 TRBV6-1 CASSHKSNTGDEQYF
12 TRBJ2-1 TRBV19 CAIETGWNEQFF
13 TRBJ1-6 TRBV2 CASSHRTDSPLHF
16 TRBJ2-1 TRBV5-1 CASSLVLAGVGNEQFF
16 TRBJ1-1 TRBV27 CASSLARGGWLTEAFF
14 TRBJ2-1 TRBV7-2 CASSIQQGGNEQFF
14 TRBJ1-2 TRBV6-4 CASSDSGQGFGYTF
12 TRBJ2-1 TRBV5-6 CASSALAGGGFF